The TCR beta chain under discussion was sequenced for a study of OX40 agonist ivuxolimab in advanced cancers. Looking at the study overall: Across the patients, intravenous ivuxolimab was delivered every 2 weeks at 0.01 to 10 mg/kg.

Assay used: immunoSEQ multiplex PCR; TCRdb lists only in-frame clones, some missing. The sample yields 40,000 to 60,000 clones, over 60% seen once. Details on this clone: Its target is unknown.

Study outcomes and limitations: CD8+ T cells were the subset that, on average, had more expanded clones than CD4+. Antigens targeted by the expanded peripheral T cells were not determined.

The CDR3 sequence is 14 residues long. From germline, CDR1 is MNHEY and CDR2 SVGAGI. V lost 7 bases to trimming and J lost 3 bases; unmatched junction nucleotides: 9. The clonotype comes from an adult with an advanced solid tumor such as melanoma, head and neck, liver or kidney cancer. The sample in question was CD4+ or CD8+ T cells sorted from blood, obtained in a trial of the OX40 agonist ivuxolimab. V and J are TRBV6-5 and TRBJ2-7, with TRBD1 matching 7 bases. The CDR3 DNA reads TGTGCCAGCACTCCAGACAGGGCGAGCTACGAGCAGTACTTC. Protein sequence: CASTPDRASYEQYF.